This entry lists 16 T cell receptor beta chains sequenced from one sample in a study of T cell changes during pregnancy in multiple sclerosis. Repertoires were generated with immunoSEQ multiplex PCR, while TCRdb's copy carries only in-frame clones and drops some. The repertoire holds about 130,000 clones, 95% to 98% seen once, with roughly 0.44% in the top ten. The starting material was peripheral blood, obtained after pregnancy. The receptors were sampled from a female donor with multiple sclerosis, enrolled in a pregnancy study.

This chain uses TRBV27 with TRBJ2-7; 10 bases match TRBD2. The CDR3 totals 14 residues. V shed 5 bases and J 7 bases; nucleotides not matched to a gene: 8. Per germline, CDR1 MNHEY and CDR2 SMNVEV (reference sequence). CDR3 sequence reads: CASSRRAGGKEQYF. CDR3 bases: TGTGCCAGCAGTCGGCGAGCGGGAGGGAAAGAGCAGTACTTC.

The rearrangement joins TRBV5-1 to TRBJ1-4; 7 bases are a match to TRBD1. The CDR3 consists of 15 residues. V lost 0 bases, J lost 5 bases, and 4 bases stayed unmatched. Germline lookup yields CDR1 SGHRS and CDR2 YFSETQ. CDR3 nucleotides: TGCGCCAGCAGCTTGGGCGGCAGGGGGAATGAAAAACTGTTTTTT. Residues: CASSLGGRGNEKLFF.

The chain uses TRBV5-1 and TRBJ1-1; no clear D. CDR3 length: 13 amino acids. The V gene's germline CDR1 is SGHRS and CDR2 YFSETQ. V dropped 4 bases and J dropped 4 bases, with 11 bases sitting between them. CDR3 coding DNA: TGCGCCAGCAGCCTGTCCGGTTTCACTGAAGCTTTCTTT. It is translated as CASSLSGFTEAFF.

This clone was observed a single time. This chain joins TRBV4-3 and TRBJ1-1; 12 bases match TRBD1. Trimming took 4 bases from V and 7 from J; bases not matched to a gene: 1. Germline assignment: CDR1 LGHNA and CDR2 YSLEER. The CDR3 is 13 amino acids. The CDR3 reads CASSRDRGLEAFF. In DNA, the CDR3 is TGCGCCAGCAGCCGGGACAGGGGGCTTGAAGCTTTCTTT.

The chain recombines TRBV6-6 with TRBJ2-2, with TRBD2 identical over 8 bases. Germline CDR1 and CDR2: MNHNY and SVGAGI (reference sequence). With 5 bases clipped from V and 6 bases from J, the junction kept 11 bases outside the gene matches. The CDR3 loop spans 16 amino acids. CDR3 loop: CASSTLAGPIAGELFF. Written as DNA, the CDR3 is TGTGCCAGCAGTACTCTAGCGGGCCCAATAGCCGGGGAGCTGTTTTTT.

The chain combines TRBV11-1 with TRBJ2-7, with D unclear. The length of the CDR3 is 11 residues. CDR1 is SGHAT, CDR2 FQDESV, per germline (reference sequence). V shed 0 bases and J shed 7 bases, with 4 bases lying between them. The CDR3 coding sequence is TGTGCCAGCAGCTTAGCGCAGGAGCAGTACTTC. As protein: CASSLAQEQYF.

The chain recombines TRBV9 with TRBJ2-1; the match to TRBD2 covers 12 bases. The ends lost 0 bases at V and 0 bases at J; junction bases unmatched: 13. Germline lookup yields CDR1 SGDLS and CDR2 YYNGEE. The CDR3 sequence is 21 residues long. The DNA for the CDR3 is TGTGCCAGCAGCGTAGACCTAGTCCTAGCGGGAGGGCGGAGCTCCTACAATGAGCAGTTCTTC. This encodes CASSVDLVLAGGRSSYNEQFF. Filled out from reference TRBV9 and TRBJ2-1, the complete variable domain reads DSGVTQTPKHLITATGQRVTLRCSPRSGDLSVYWYQQSLDQGLQFLIQYYNGEERAKGNILERFSAQQFPDLHSELNLSSLELGDSALYFCASSVDLVLAGGRSSYNEQFFGPGTRLTVL.

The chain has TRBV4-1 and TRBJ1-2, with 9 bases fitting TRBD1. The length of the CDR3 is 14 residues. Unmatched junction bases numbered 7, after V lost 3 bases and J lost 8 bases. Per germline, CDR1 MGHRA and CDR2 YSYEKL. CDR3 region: CASSQSGQGRGYTF. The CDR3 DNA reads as TGCGCCAGCAGCCAGTCGGGACAGGGCCGCGGCTACACCTTC.

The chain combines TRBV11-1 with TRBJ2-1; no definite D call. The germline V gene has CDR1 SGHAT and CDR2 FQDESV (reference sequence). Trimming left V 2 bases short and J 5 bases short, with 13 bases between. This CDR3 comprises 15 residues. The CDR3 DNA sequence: TGTGCCAGCAGCTTACCAGGCTCATCTCACAATGAGCAGTTCTTC. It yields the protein CASSLPGSSHNEQFF.

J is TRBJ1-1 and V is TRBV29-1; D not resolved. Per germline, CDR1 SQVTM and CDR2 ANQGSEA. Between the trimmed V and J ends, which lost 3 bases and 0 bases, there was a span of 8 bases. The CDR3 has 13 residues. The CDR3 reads CSVDSGLNTEAFF. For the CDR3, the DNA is TGCAGCGTTGATTCAGGTTTGAACACTGAAGCTTTCTTT.

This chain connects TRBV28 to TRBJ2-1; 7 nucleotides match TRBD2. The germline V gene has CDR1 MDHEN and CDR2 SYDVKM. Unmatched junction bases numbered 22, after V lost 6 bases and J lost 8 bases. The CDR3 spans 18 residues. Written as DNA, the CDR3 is TGTGCCAGCAGCCTCCCTACACGACTAGCCGAGAGGTTGGATGAGCAGTTCTTC. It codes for CASSLPTRLAERLDEQFF.

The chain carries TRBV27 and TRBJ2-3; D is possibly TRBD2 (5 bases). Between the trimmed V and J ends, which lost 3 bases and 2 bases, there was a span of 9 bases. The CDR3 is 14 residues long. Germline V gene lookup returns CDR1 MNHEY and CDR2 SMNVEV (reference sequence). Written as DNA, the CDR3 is TGTGCCAGCAGTTTCTTGGACTTCACAGATACGCAGTATTTT. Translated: CASSFLDFTDTQYF.

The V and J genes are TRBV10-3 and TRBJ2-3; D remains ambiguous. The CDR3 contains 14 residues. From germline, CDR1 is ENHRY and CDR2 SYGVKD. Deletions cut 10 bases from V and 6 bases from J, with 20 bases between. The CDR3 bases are TGTGCCACCGGGTCAATCCCCTCCGGGGATACGCAGTATTTT. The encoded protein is CATGSIPSGDTQYF.

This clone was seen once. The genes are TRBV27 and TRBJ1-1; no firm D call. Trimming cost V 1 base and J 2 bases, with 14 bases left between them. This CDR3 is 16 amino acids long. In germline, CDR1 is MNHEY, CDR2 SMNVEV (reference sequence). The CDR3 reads CASSLLSGGANTEAFF. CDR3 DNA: TGTGCCAGCAGTTTATTGTCAGGAGGCGCTAACACTGAAGCTTTCTTT.

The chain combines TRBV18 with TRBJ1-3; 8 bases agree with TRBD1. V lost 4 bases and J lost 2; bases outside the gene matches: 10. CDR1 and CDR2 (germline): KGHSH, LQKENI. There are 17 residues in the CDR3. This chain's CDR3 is CASSRLGQGATGNTIYF. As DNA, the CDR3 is TGTGCCAGCTCACGACTCGGACAGGGCGCGACTGGAAACACCATATATTTT.

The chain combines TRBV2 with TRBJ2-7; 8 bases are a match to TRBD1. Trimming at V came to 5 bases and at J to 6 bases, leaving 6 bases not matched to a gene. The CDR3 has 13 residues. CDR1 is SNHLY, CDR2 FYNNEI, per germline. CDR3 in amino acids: CASSIGQGGEQYF. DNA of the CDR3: TGTGCCAGCAGTATTGGACAGGGCGGCGAGCAGTACTTC.